This T cell receptor (beta chain) was sequenced during a study of control samples from healthy donors and cancer patients (dated by TCRdb to between 2020 and 2021). Note on this clone: It lacks a known antigen. Base qualities are missing; no much larger clone stands one base away. Other DNA sequences in this specimen translate into the identical CDR3.

Library construction relied on the immunoSEQ multiplex PCR assay. Imported from immuneACCESS, the table was reduced by TCRdb to in-frame sequences with V and J called. These copies leave out some clones; in studies compared against another copy, an unresolved V gene accounts for under half, and the cause of the remainder is not known. Across this sample there are 150,000 to 200,000 clones, with about 90% seen only once. Of the sample, around 2% is held by the ten largest clones. V trim: 2 bases; J trim: 1 base; unmatched bases: 1. Reading from cysteine to phenylalanine, the CDR3 counts 14 amino acids. CDR3 DNA only is kept here, 42 bases in frame from base 1. CDR1 SGHNT and CDR2 YYREEE were looked up in the germline V gene (reference sequence).

The TCR sequence derives from a middle-aged woman in good health. The source material was blood. The V gene is TRBV5-4 and the J gene is TRBJ2-3, with 7 bases aligning to TRBD2. The sequenced DNA: TGTGCCAGCAGCTTAAGCGGGGGCACAGATACGCAGTATTTT. It translates to CASSLSGGTDTQYF.